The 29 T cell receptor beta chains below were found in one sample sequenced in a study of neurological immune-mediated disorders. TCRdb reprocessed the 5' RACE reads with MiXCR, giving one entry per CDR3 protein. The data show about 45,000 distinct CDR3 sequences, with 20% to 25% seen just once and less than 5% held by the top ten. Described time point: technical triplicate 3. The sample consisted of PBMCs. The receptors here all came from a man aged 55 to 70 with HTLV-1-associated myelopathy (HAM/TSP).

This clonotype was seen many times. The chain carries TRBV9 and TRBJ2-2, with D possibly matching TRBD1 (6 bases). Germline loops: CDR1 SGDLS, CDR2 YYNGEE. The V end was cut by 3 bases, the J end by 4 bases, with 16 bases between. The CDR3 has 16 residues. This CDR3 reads CASSAPGDWGTGELFF. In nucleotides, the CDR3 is TGTGCCAGCAGCGCCCCAGGGGATTGGGGCACCGGGGAGCTGTTTTTT.

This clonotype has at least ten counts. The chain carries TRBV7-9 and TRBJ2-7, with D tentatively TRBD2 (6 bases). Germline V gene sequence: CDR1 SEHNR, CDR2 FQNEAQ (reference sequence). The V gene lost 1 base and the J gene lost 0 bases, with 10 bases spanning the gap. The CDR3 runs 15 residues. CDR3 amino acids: CASSLGGVLSYEQYF. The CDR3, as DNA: TGTGCCAGCAGCTTAGGGGGGGTACTCTCCTACGAGCAGTACTTC.

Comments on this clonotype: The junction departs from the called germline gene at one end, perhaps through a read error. The CDR3 nucleotides are TGCGCCAACAGCTGGGGGTGGGGCTCCTACGAGCAGTACTTC. Translating it yields CANSWGWGSYEQYF. This sequence joins TRBV5-1 and TRBJ2-7; D may correspond to TRBD1 or TRBD2 (5 bases each). The CDR3 consists of 14 residues. Germline CDR1 reads SGHRS; CDR2 reads YFSETQ.

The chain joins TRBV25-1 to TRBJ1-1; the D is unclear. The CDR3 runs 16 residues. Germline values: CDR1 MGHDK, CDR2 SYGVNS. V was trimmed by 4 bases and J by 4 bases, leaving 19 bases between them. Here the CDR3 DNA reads TGTGCCAGCAGTGCCCCCCTTCGGACGGCGGGCACTGAAGCTTTCTTT. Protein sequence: CASSAPLRTAGTEAFF.

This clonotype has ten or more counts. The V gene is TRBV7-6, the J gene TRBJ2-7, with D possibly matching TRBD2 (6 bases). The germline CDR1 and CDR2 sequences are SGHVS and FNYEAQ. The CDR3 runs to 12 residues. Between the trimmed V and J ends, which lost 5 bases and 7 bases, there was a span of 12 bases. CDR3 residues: CASSQPGVEQYF. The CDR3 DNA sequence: TGTGCCAGCAGCCAACCGGGGGTAGAGCAGTACTTC.

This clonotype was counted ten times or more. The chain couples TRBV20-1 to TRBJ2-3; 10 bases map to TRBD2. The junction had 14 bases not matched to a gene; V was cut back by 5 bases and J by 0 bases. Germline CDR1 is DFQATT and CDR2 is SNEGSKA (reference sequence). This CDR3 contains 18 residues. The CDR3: CSAWGASGRLWSTDTQYF. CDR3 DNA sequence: TGCAGTGCTTGGGGGGCTAGCGGGAGATTATGGAGCACAGATACGCAGTATTTT.

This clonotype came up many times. In DNA form, the CDR3 reads TGCGCCAGCAGCTTGACACCCGGACTAGGGGGGGGAGAGACCCAGTACTTC. Amino acid sequence: CASSLTPGLGGGETQYF. This chain links TRBV5-1 with TRBJ2-5; D perhaps matches TRBD2 (7 bases). V was pared by 1 base and J by 4 bases, with 20 bases between. Germline V gene lookup returns CDR1 SGHRS and CDR2 YFSETQ. The CDR3 is 17 amino acids. The full variable domain, rest sourced from reference TRBV5-1 and TRBJ2-5, is KAGVTQTPRYLIKTRGQQVTLSCSPISGHRSVSWYQQTPGQGLQFLFEYFSETQRNKGNFPGRFSGRQFSNSRSEMNVSTLELGDSALYLCASSLTPGLGGGETQYFGPGTRLLVL.

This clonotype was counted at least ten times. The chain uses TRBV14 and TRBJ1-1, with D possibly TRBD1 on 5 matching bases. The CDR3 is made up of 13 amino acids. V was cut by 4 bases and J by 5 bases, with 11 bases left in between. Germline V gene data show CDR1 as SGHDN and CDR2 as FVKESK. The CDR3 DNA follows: TGTGCCAGCAGCCTTAATTGGGGGACTGAAGCTTTCTTT. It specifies CASSLNWGTEAFF.

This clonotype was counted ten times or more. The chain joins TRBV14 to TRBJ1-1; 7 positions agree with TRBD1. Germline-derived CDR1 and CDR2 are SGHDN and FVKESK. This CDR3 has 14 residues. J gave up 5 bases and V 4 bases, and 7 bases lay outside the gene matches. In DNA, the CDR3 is TGTGCCAGCAGCCCGACCAGGGGGAGGACTGAAGCTTTCTTT. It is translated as CASSPTRGRTEAFF.

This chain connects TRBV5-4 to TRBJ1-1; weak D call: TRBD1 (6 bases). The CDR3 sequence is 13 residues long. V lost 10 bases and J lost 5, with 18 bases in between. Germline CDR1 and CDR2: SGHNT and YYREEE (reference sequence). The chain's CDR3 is CAFSPQGQTEAFF. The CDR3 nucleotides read TGTGCCTTCTCCCCCCAGGGGCAGACTGAAGCTTTCTTT. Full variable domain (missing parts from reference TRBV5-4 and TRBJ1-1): ETGVTQSPTHLIKTRGQQVTLRCSSQSGHNTVSWYQQALGQGPQFIFQYYREEENGRGNFPPRFSGLQFPNYSSELNVNALELDDSALYLCAFSPQGQTEAFFGQGTRLTVV.

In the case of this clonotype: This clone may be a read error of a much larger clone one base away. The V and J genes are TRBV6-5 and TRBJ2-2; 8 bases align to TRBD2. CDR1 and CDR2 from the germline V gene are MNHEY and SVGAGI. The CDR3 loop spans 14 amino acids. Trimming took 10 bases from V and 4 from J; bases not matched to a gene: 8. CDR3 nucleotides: TGTGCCATCAGGGAGCGGGAGTTCACCGGGGAGCTGTTTTTT. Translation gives CAIREREFTGELFF.

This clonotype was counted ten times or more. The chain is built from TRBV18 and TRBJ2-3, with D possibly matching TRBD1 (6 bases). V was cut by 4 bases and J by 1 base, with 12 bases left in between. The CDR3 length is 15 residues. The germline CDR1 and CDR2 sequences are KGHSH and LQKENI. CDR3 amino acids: CASSQRTERTDTQYF. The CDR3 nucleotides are TGTGCCAGCTCACAAAGGACAGAACGCACAGATACGCAGTATTTT.

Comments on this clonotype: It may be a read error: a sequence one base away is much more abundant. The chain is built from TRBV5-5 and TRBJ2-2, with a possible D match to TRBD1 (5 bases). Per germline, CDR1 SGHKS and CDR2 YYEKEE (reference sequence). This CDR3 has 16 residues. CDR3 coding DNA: TGTGCCAGCTGCTTGGGTTGGGGCGGCAACACCGGGGAGCTGTTTTTT. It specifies CASCLGWGGNTGELFF.

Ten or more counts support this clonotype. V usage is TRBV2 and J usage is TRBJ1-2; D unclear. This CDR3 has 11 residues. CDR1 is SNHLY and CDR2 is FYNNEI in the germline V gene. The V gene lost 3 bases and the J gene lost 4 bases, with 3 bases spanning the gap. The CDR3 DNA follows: TGTGCCAGCAGTGACCGCTATGGCTACACCTTC. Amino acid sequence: CASSDRYGYTF. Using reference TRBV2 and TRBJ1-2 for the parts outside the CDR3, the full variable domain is EPEVTQTPSHQVTQMGQEVILRCVPISNHLYFYWYRQILGQKVEFLVSFYNNEISEKSEIFDDQFSVERPDGSNFTLKIRSTKLEDSAMYFCASSDRYGYTFGSGTRLTVV.

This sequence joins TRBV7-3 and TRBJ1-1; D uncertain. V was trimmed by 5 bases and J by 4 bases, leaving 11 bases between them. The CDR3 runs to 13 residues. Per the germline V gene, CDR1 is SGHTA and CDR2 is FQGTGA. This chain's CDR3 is CASSSVIGTEAFF. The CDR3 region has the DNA TGTGCCAGCAGCAGCGTCATAGGCACTGAAGCTTTCTTT.

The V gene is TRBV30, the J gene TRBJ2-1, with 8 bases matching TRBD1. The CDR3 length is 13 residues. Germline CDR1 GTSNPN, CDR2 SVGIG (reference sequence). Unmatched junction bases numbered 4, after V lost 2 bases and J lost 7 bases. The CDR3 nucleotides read TGTGCCTGGAGTTCGGACAGGGCAAATGAGCAGTTCTTC. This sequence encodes CAWSSDRANEQFF.

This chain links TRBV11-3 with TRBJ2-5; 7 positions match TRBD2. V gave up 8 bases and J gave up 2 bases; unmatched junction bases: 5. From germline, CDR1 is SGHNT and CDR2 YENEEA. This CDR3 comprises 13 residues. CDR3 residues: CASATSRQETQYF. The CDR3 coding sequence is TGTGCCAGCGCGACTAGCAGACAAGAGACCCAGTACTTC.

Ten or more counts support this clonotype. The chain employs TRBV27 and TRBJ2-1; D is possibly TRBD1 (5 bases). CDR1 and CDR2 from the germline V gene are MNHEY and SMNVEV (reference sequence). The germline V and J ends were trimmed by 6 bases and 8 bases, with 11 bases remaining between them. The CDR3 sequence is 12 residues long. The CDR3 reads CASSQGAYEQFF. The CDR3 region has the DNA TGTGCCAGCAGCCAAGGGGCCTATGAGCAGTTCTTC.

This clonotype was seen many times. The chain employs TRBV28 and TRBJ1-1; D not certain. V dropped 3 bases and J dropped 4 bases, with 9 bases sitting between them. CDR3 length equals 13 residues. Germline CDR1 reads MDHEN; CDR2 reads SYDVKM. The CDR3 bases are TGTGCCAGCAGTTTTCGGATGGGCACTGAAGCTTTCTTT. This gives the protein CASSFRMGTEAFF.

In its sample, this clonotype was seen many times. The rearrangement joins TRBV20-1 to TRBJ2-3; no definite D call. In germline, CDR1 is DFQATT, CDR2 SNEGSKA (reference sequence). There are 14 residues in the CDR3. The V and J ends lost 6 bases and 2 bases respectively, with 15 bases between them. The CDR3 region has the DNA TGCAGTGCGCGACCCCTTTCAACCACAGATACGCAGTATTTT. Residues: CSARPLSTTDTQYF.

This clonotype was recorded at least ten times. The CDR3 reads CASNQGLVADLQFF. In DNA, the CDR3 is TGCGCCAGCAACCAGGGCCTAGTAGCGGACCTTCAGTTCTTC. The chain combines TRBV5-1 with TRBJ2-1; D perhaps matches TRBD2 (6 bases). CDR3 length: 14 residues. Germline V CDR1 and CDR2: SGHRS, YFSETQ. V was pared by 6 bases and J by 13 bases, with 23 bases between. The full variable domain, with the rest looked up from reference TRBV5-1 and TRBJ2-1, is KAGVTQTPRYLIKTRGQQVTLSCSPISGHRSVSWYQQTPGQGLQFLFEYFSETQRNKGNFPGRFSGRQFSNSRSEMNVSTLELGDSALYLCASNQGLVADLQFFGPGTRLTVL.

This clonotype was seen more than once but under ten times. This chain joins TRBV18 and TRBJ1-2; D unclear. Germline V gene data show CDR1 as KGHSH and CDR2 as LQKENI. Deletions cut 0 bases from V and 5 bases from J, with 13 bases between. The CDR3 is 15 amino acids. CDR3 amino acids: CASSPPAALGYGYTF. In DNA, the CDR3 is TGTGCCAGCTCACCACCAGCCGCTTTAGGGTATGGCTACACCTTC.

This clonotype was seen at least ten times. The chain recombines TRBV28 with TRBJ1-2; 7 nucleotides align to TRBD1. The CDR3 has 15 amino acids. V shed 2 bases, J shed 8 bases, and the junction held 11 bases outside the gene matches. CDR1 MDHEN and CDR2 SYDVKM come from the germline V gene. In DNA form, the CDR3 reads TGTGCCAGCAGTTTACCCCCCCCCACAGGGGCGGGCTACACCTTC. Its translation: CASSLPPPTGAGYTF.

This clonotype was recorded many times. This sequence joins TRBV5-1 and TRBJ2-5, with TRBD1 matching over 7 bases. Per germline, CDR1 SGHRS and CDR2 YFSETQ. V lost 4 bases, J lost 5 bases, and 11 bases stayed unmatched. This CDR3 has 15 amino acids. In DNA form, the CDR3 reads TGCGCCAGCAGCCCGACAGGGAACCCTGGGGAGACCCAGTACTTC. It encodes CASSPTGNPGETQYF.

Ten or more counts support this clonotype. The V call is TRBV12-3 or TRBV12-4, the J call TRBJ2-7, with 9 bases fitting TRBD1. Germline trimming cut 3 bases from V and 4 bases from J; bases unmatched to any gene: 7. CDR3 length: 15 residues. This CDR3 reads CASSLGQGGGYEQYF. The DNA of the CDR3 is TGTGCCAGCAGTTTGGGACAGGGAGGGGGGTACGAGCAGTACTTC.

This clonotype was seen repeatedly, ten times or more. The CDR3: CSADAHGGNYGYTF. The DNA of the CDR3 is TGCAGTGCTGACGCCCACGGGGGTAACTATGGCTACACCTTC. The rearrangement links TRBV20-1 to TRBJ1-2; TRBD1 might be the D (5 bases). V lost 5 bases and J lost 1, with 14 bases in between. The CDR3 has 14 amino acids. CDR1 and CDR2 (germline): DFQATT, SNEGSKA (reference sequence).

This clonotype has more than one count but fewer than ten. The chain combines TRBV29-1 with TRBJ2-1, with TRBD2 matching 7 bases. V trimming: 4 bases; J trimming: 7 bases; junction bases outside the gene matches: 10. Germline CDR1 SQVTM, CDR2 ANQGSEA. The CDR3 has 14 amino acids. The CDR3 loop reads CSVVAPGGRNEQFF. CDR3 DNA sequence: TGCAGCGTTGTGGCCCCCGGCGGGAGAAATGAGCAGTTCTTC.

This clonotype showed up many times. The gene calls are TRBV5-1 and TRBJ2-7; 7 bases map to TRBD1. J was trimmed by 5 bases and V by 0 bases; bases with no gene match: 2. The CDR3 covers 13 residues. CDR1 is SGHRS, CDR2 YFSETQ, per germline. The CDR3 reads CASSLAQGDEQYF. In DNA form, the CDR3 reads TGCGCCAGCAGCTTGGCCCAGGGGGACGAGCAGTACTTC.

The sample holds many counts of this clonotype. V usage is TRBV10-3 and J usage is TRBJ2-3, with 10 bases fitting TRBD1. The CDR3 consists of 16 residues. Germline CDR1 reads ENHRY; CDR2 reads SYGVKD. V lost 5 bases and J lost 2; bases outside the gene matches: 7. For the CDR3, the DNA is TGTGCCATCAGTACGGGACAGGGGACTTTCACAGATACGCAGTATTTT. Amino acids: CAISTGQGTFTDTQYF.